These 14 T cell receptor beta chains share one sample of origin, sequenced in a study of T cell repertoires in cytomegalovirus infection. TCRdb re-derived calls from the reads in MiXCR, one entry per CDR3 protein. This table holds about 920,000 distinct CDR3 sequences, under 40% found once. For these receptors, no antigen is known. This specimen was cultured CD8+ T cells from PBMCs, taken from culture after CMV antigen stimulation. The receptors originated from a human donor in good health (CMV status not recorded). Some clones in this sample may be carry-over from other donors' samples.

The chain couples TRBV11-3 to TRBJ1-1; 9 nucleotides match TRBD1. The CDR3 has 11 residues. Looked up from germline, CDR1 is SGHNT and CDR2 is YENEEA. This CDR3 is CPDRGGAEAFF. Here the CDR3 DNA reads TGTCCTGACAGGGGGGGAGCTGAAGCTTTCTTT.

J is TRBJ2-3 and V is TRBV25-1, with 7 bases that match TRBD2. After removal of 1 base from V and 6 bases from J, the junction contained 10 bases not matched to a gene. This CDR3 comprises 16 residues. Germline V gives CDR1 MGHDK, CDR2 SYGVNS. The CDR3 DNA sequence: TGTGCCAGCAGTGAATGGGGTGGGGGGGAGGAGGATACGCAGTATTTT. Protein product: CASSEWGGGEEDTQYF. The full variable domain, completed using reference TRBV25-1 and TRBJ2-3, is EADIYQTPRYLVIGTGKKITLECSQTMGHDKMYWYQQDPGMELHLIHYSYGVNSTEKGDLSSESTVSRIRTEHFPLTLESARPSHTSQYLCASSEWGGGEEDTQYFGPGTRLTVL.

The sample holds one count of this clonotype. CDR3 bases: TGTGCCAGCAGCGCAACAGGTTTCGAGACCTACAATGAGCAGTTCTTC. Protein product: CASSATGFETYNEQFF. This rearrangement joins TRBV7-2 to TRBJ2-1, with D possibly matching TRBD1 (5 bases). The CDR3 runs 16 residues. V was pared by 5 bases and J by 2 bases, with 16 bases between. Per the germline V gene, CDR1 is SGHTA and CDR2 is FQGNSA.

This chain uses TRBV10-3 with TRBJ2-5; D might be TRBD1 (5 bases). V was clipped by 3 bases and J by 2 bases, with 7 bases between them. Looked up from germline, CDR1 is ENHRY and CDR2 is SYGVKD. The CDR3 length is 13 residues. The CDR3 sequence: CAISDRGQETQYF. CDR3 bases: TGTGCCATCAGTGATAGGGGTCAAGAGACCCAGTACTTC.

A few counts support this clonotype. CDR3 DNA sequence: TGTGCCAGCACCCCTCGGGGGGCGCGGGAGACCCAGTACTTC. Amino acid sequence: CASTPRGARETQYF. The rearrangement uses TRBV7-2 and TRBJ2-5, with D possibly TRBD2 on 7 matching bases. Deletions cut 7 bases from V and 5 bases from J, with 17 bases between. The germline CDR1 and CDR2 sequences are SGHTA and FQGNSA. This CDR3 is built from 14 residues.

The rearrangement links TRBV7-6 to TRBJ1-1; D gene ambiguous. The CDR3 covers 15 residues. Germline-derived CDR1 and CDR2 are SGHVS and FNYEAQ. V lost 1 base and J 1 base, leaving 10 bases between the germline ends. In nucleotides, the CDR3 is TGTGCCAGCAGCTTAGGAGCACCCTCGAACACTGAAGCTTTCTTT. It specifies CASSLGAPSNTEAFF.

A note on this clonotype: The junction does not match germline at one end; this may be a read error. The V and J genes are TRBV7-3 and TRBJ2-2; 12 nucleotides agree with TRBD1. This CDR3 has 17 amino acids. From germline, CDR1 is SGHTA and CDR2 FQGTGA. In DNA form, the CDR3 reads TGTGACAGCAGCCTAATCCCGGGACAGGGGGCTGCCGGGGAGCTGTTTTTT. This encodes CDSSLIPGQGAAGELFF.

CDR3: CASSTNRGWPQHF. For the CDR3, the DNA is TGTGCCAGCAGCACGAACAGGGGATGGCCCCAGCATTTT. This chain links TRBV25-1 with TRBJ1-5, with TRBD1 matching over 7 bases. V lost 6 bases, J lost 9 bases, and 8 bases stayed unmatched. The CDR3 runs 13 residues. Germline CDR1 reads MGHDK; CDR2 reads SYGVNS.

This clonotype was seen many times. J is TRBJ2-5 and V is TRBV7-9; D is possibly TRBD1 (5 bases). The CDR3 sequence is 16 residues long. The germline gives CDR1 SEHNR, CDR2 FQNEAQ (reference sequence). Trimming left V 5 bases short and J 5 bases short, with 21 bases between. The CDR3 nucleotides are TGTGCCAGCAGCCCCTCCAATGGGGCAGCTGGGGAGACCCAGTACTTC. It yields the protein CASSPSNGAAGETQYF.

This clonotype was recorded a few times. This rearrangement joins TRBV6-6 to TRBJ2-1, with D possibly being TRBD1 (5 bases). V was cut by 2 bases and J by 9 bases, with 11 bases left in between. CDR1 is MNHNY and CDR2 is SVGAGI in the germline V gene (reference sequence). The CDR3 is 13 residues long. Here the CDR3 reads CASSYKAQGEQFF. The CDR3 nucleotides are TGTGCCAGCAGTTACAAGGCGCAGGGTGAGCAGTTCTTC.

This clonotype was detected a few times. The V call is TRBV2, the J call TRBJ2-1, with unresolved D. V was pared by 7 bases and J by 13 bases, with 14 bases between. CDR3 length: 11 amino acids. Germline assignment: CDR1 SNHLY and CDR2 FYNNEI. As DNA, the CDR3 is TGTGCCAGCACCTCGGAGACGCATCAGTTCTTC. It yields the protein CASTSETHQFF.

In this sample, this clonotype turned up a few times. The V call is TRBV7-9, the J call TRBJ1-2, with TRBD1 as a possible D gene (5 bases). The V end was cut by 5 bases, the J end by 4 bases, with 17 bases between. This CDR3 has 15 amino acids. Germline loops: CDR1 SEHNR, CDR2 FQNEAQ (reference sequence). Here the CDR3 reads CASSPTGTDFYGYTF. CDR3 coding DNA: TGTGCCAGCAGCCCTACCGGGACGGATTTCTATGGCTACACCTTC.

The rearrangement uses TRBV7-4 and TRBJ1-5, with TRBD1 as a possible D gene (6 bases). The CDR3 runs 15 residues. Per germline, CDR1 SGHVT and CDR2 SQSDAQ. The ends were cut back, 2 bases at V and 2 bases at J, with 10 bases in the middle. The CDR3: CASSLSTGRNQPQHF. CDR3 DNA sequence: TGTGCCAGCAGCTTATCCACAGGGCGCAATCAGCCCCAGCATTTT. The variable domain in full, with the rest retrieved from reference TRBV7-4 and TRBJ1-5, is GAGVSQSPRYKVAKRGRDVALRCDSISGHVTLYWYRQTLGQGSEVLTYSQSDAQRDKSGRPSGRFSAERPERSVSTLKIQRTEQGDSAVYLCASSLSTGRNQPQHFGDGTRLSIL.

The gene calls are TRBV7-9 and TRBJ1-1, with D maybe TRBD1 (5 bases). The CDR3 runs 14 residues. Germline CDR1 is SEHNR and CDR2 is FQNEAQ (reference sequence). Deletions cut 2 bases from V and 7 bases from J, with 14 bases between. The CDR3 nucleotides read TGTGCCAGCAGCTTATCGGACGGGGGTGATGAAGCTTTCTTT. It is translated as CASSLSDGGDEAFF.